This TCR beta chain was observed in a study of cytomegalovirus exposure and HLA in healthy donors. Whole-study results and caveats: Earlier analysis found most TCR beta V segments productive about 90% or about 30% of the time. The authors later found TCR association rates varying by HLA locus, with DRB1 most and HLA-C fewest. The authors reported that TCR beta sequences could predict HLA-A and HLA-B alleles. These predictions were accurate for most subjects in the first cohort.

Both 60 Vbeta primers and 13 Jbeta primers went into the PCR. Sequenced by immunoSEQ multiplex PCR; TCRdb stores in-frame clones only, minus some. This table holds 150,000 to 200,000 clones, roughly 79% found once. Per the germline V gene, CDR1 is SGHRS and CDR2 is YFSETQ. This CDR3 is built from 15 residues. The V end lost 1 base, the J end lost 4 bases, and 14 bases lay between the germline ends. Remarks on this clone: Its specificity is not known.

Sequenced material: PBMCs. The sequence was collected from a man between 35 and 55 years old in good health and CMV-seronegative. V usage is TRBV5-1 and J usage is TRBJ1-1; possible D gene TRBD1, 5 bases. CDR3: CASSLKAGLGTEAFF. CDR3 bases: TGCGCCAGCAGCTTGAAGGCAGGGTTGGGCACTGAAGCTTTCTTT.